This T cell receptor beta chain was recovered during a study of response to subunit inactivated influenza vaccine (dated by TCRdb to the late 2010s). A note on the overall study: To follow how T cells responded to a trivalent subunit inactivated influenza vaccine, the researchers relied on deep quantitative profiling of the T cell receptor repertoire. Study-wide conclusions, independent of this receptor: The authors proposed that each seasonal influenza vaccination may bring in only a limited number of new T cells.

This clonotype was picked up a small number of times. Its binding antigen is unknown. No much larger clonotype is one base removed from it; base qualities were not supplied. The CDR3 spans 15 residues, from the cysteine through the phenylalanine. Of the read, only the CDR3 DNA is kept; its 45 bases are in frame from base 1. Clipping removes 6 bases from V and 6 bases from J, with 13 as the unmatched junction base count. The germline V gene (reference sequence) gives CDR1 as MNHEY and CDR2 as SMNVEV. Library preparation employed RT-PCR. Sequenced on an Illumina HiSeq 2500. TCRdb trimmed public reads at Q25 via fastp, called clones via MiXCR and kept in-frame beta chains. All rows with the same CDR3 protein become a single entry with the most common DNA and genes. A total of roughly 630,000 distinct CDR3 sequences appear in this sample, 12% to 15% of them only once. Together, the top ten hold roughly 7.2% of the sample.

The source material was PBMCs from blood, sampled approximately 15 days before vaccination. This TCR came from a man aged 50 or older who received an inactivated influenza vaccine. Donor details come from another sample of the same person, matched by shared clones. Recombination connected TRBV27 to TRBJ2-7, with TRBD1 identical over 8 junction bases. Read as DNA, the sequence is TGTGCCAGCAGCTTTAGTTCCCAGGGGGCGTCCGAGCAGTACTTC. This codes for CASSFSSQGASEQYF.